This TCR beta chain was profiled in a study of spatial heterogeneity in lung cancer. Whole-study context: Where available, sequencing covered follow-up PBMC samples, taken at a median of roughly 22 months after resection.

Time point given: blood at routine non-recurrence follow-up after resection. Unsorted tumor, nontumor lung tissue or cryopreserved PBMC supplied the whole RNA. A distinct unique molecular identifier was carried by each TCR cDNA molecule. MiXCR was run by TCRdb on the 5' RACE reads, yielding one entry per CDR3 protein. This table has about 52,000 distinct CDR3 sequences, less than 9% appearing once. The CDR3 runs to 15 residues. V lost 6 bases and J 3 bases, leaving 15 bases between the germline ends. Findings and caveats of the study: Among blood samples, ubiquitous expanded tumor TCRs appeared more at resection than at follow-up.

Comments on this clonotype: Its antigen is not identified.

The chain uses TRBV12-3 or TRBV12-4 and TRBJ1-3, with a possible D match to TRBD1 (6 bases). The receptor comes from a female donor with early-stage non-small cell lung cancer. This sample comprised PBMCs, obtained at follow-up. CDR3 nucleotide sequence: TGTGCCAGCAGCTCCTCGGGGGCGCGTGGAAACACCATATATTTT. Translated, it gives CASSSSGARGNTIYF.